The T cell receptor beta chain described here comes from a study of blood T cell repertoires in COVID-19. Background on the study: PBMCs, B-cell-depleted T cells, or T cells provided the cDNA or gDNA that made up the material.

Sequenced by immunoSEQ multiplex PCR; TCRdb stores in-frame clones only, minus some. The top ten clones hold around 7.3% of a sample with over 45,000 clones, approximately 91% of them seen once. The length of the CDR3 is 14 residues. The V and J ends lost 3 bases and 0 bases respectively, with 5 bases between them. Germline-derived CDR1 and CDR2 are SGHNT and YENEEA. The sequenced sample was peripheral blood. This sequence originates from a woman aged 55 to 70 with active or convalescent COVID-19. The V call is TRBV11-3, the J call TRBJ2-2, with D unresolved. The CDR3: CASSLAANTGELFF. DNA for the CDR3: TGTGCCAGCAGCTTGGCAGCGAACACCGGGGAGCTGTTTTTT.